These T cell receptor beta chains were read from a single sample in a study of control samples from healthy donors and cancer patients. The assay was immunoSEQ multiplex PCR, and TCRdb's table has in-frame clones only and misses some. This sample has some 66,000 clones, with 65% to 90% found just once. Sequencing was done on a sample of blood. The receptors were gathered from a man aged 40-49 years in good health. Both conserved end residues are trimmed from each CDR3. Size tells how often a clone was seen (once, few, many) or the class of an expanded clone, and some rows leave it out.

abundance,j_gene,v_gene,CDR3aa
-,TRBJ2-1,TRBV7-6,ASSPRQSSYNEQF
-,TRBJ1-2,TRBV12-3/TRBV12-4,ASNARPGYGYT
-,TRBJ1-3,TRBV19,ASRTGSTSGNTIY
-,TRBJ2-1,TRBV25-1,ASSDRNNEQF
-,TRBJ2-7,TRBV7-8,ASSSSLYYEQY
-,TRBJ1-2,TRBV7-3,ASSLTPGAYGYT
-,TRBJ1-2,TRBV7-3,ASSLSPGQEGGYT
-,TRBJ2-7,TRBV30,AWSVQVTSYEQY
-,TRBJ1-1,TRBV11-3,ASSLRGGTETVNTEAF
-,TRBJ2-7,TRBV27,ASRPFLWDKRDEQY
-,TRBJ1-4,TRBV11-2,ASSLAYSPLNEKLF
-,TRBJ1-4,TRBV4-1,ASSQEERDEKLF
-,TRBJ1-2,TRBV4-2,ASSQGASGYGYT
few,TRBJ2-1,TRBV7-9,ASSLSDYNEQF
-,TRBJ2-1,TRBV11-2,ASSLMLLAGVNEQF
-,TRBJ2-1,TRBV5-1,ASSLDARYNEQF
-,TRBJ1-1,TRBV10-3,AITQGGGANTEAF
-,TRBJ2-1,TRBV2,ASRDNLAAYNEQF
-,TRBJ2-2,TRBV7-9,ASSSYQGFGELF
-,TRBJ1-5,TRBV11-2,ASSLTPGPQH
-,TRBJ1-2,TRBV6-2/TRBV6-3,ASSYSMGAYGYT
-,TRBJ2-1,TRBV7-8,ASSLVAVSYNEQF
-,TRBJ2-5,TRBV29-1,SVVAEETQY
-,TRBJ2-5,TRBV9,ASSVGRSGGVGETQY
-,TRBJ1-2,TRBV27,ASSFSDRNYGYT
-,TRBJ2-3,TRBV12-3/TRBV12-4,ASGIDTQY
-,TRBJ2-5,TRBV24-1,ATSEPEGTGGAETQY
-,TRBJ2-2,TRBV16,ASSQSTSTGELF
-,TRBJ2-3,TRBV5-5,ASSPGQHTDTQY
-,TRBJ2-3,TRBV7-2,ASRPTMTATDTQY
-,TRBJ2-3,TRBV19,ASTRQGAVADTQY
-,TRBJ1-2,TRBV9,ASSGTDGMYGYT
-,TRBJ2-7,TRBV7-9,ASSDRGDDEQY
-,TRBJ2-1,TRBV5-6,ASSFGRGRNEQF
few,TRBJ2-3,TRBV6-2/TRBV6-3,ASSPGREGTDTQY
-,TRBJ1-6,TRBV12-5,ASGFGSYNSPLH
-,TRBJ2-5,TRBV5-6,ASSLIRNTKETQY
-,TRBJ2-6,TRBV28,ASSLQGSGANVLT
-,TRBJ2-3,TRBV20-1,SGLTDTQY
-,TRBJ2-7,TRBV6-5,ASSARAGSYEQY
-,TRBJ1-1,TRBV6-2/TRBV6-3,ASSQGRTEAF
-,TRBJ1-2,TRBV6-5,ASSSFSGGSYGYT
-,TRBJ2-2,TRBV5-1,ASSSSGSPGTGELF
-,TRBJ2-2,TRBV27,ASKRASKNTGELF
-,TRBJ1-2,TRBV3-1/TRBV3-2,ASSQSGSLLYGYT
-,TRBJ1-1,TRBV10-3,AISESEGGPAEAF
once,TRBJ2-2,TRBV11-2,ASSLQGSNTGELF
few,TRBJ2-1,TRBV11-2,ASSLTGGWGDEQF
-,TRBJ1-2,TRBV2,ASTGTGGNYGYT